This T cell receptor beta chain was recorded in a study of cytomegalovirus exposure and HLA in healthy donors. This CDR3 spans 15 amino acids. Per the germline V gene, CDR1 is KGHSH and CDR2 is LQKENI. Trimming left V 4 bases short and J 3 bases short, with 14 bases between. PCR primers comprised 60 Vbeta and 13 Jbeta primers. Clones were sequenced by immunoSEQ multiplex PCR, and TCRdb holds only the in-frame ones, with some missing. In all, the sample yields tens of thousands of clones. This TCR was recovered from a female donor in good health and CMV-seropositive. The sample taken for sequencing was PBMCs. V and J are TRBV18 and TRBJ2-3, with TRBD2 as a possible D gene (6 bases). CDR3 nucleotide sequence: TGTGCCAGCTCACTCCGGGACTTACCAACAGATACGCAGTATTTT. This codes for CASSLRDLPTDTQYF.